These T cell receptor beta chains were read from a single sample in a study of control samples from healthy donors and cancer patients. Generated by immunoSEQ multiplex PCR, the TCRdb table keeps only in-frame clones and is missing some. Altogether 150,000 to 200,000 clones are present, 85% to 90% being singletons, with the ten largest covering just over 1.4%. The sample consisted of blood. The receptor source for this set is a woman aged 45-65 years in good health. Both conserved end residues are part of each CDR3. The D gene is left open where the match is weak. The size entry is marked missing in some rows and otherwise reads once, few, many or a size class.

. | TRBJ1-2 | . | TRBV30 | TGTGCCTGGAGTTTCATTCGTGCCGACAGGAGAATCTATGGCTACACCTTC | CAWSFIRADRRIYGYTF
. | TRBJ2-3 | . | TRBV2 | TGTGCCAGCAGTGACTCCCCCACTGACACAGATACGCAGTATTTT | CASSDSPTDTDTQYF
. | TRBJ1-4 | . | TRBV5-1 | TGCGCCAGCAGCTTAAACGCTGAAAAACTGTTTTTT | CASSLNAEKLFF
once | TRBJ1-4 | . | TRBV7-6 | TGTGCCAGCACCCCAAGGGCGGGCGGTCGAACTAATGAAAAACTGTTTTTT | CASTPRAGGRTNEKLFF
. | TRBJ2-7 | TRBD1 | TRBV30 | TGTGCCGGGGGGGACAGGGGGCTCTCCTACGAGCAGTACTTC | CAGGDRGLSYEQYF
. | TRBJ2-5 | TRBD1 | TRBV27 | TGTGCCAGCAGTCTAACAGCGACAGGGAGAGAGACCCAGTACTTC | CASSLTATGRETQYF
. | TRBJ2-1 | . | TRBV7-9 | TGTGCCAGCAGCCAGACCGGGACGCAGAATGAGCAGTTCTTC | CASSQTGTQNEQFF
. | TRBJ2-7 | . | TRBV4-3 | TGCGCCAGCAGCCAAGATCCACAGCCTACCTACGAGCAGTACTTC | CASSQDPQPTYEQYF
. | TRBJ2-1 | TRBD1 | TRBV5-1 | TGCGCCAGCAGCTATGGGACAGGGTCGGTCGATGAGCAGTTCTTC | CASSYGTGSVDEQFF
. | TRBJ1-1 | . | TRBV11-2 | TGTGCCAGCAGCCCGAGGACAGTTCTGAACACTGAAGCTTTCTTT | CASSPRTVLNTEAFF
. | TRBJ2-7 | TRBD1 | TRBV7-6 | TGTGCCAGCAGCTTCGGACAGGACTACGAGCAGTACTTC | CASSFGQDYEQYF
. | TRBJ1-5 | . | TRBV7-8 | TGTGCCAGCAGCTTAGCCGTAGACAATCAGCCCCAGCATTTT | CASSLAVDNQPQHF
. | TRBJ1-4 | . | TRBV18 | TGTGCCAGCTCACCACAGACAGTGCTTAATGAAAAACTGTTTTTT | CASSPQTVLNEKLFF
. | TRBJ1-5 | . | TRBV27 | TGTGCCAGCAGTTTAGGCCGGGACCCACTCTCGGCCCAGCATTTT | CASSLGRDPLSAQHF
. | TRBJ2-5 | TRBD2 | TRBV7-6 | TGTGCCAGCAGCTTAGCAGCGGGAGGGCCGGAGACCCAGTACTTC | CASSLAAGGPETQYF
. | TRBJ1-6 | TRBD1 | TRBV4-3 | TGCGCCAGCAGCCAAGATCTACCAGGGGGCATTACTAATTCACCCCTCCACTTT | CASSQDLPGGITNSPLHF
. | TRBJ2-2 | . | TRBV10-3 | TGTGCCATCAGTGTGTTAAGGGGGTCCGGGGAGCTGTTTTTT | CAISVLRGSGELFF
many | TRBJ1-3 | TRBD1 | TRBV27 | TGTGCCAGCAGAACACAGGGGGACACCATATATTTT | CASRTQGDTIYF
. | TRBJ2-1 | . | TRBV7-2 | TGTGCCAGCAGCTTAGCGCTCGAGGGGCGGGCGCAGTTCTTC | CASSLALEGRAQFF
. | TRBJ1-5 | TRBD1 | TRBV9 | TGTGCCAGCAGTGCCGGGACAGCGGACAATCAGCCCCAGCATTTT | CASSAGTADNQPQHF
. | TRBJ2-1 | TRBD2 | TRBV6-2/TRBV6-3 | TGTGCCAGCAGTTACTCGAACTTGGCCGGGAGGGCCTACTCCTACAATGAGCAGTTCTTC | CASSYSNLAGRAYSYNEQFF
. | TRBJ1-2 | TRBD1 | TRBV24-1 | TGTGCCACCAGTGATCCGACGGGACAGGGGCAGTATGGCTACACCTTC | CATSDPTGQGQYGYTF